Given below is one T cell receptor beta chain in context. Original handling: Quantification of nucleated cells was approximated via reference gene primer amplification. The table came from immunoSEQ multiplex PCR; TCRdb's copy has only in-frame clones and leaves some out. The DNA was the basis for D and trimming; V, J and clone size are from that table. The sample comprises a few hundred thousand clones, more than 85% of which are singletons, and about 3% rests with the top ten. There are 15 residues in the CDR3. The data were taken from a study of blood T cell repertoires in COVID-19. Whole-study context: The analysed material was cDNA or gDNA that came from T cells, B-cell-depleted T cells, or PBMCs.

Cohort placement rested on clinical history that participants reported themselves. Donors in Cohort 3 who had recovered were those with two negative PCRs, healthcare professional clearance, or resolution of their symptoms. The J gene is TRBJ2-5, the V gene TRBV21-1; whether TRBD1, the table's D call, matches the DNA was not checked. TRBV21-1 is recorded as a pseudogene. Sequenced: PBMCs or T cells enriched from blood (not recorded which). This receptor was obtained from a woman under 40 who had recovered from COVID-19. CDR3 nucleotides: TGTGCCAGCAGCAAAGGGGACAGGGGGAGAGAGACCCAGTACTTC. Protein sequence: CASSKGDRGRETQYF.